One and the same sample provided the 7 T cell receptor beta chains below, sequenced in a study of blood T cell repertoires in COVID-19. This table comes from immunoSEQ multiplex PCR, and its TCRdb copy is limited to in-frame clones, with some not included. This table holds approximately 50,000 clones, more than 90% found once. Sequences were obtained from peripheral blood. All receptors come from a human donor in a cohort sampled during active COVID-19.

This chain uses TRBV19 with TRBJ1-2, with TRBD1 matching 8 bases. V lost 6 bases to trimming and J lost 0 bases; unmatched junction nucleotides: 9. The CDR3 loop spans 16 amino acids. CDR1 LNHDA and CDR2 SQIVND come from the germline V gene (reference sequence). CDR3 in amino acids: CASSLTGQGTNYGYTF. Written as DNA, the CDR3 is TGTGCCAGTAGCCTAACAGGACAGGGAACTAACTATGGCTACACCTTC.

This clone showed up just once. This chain connects TRBV30 to TRBJ2-3; D perhaps matches TRBD2 (6 bases). This CDR3 has 11 amino acids. Trimming removed 4 bases at V and 8 bases at J, with 10 bases between. Germline values: CDR1 GTSNPN, CDR2 SVGIG (reference sequence). The CDR3 bases are TGTGCCTGGAAGGGACTGGCTACGCAGTATTTT. Protein: CAWKGLATQYF.

The V gene is TRBV9, the J gene TRBJ1-6; D is unclear. Germline CDR1 reads SGDLS; CDR2 reads YYNGEE. Trimming left V 4 bases short and J 8 bases short, with 10 bases between. The CDR3 has 13 amino acids. The CDR3 DNA is TGTGCCAGCAGCCCCCTCGGGTATTCACCCCTCCACTTT. Its translation: CASSPLGYSPLHF.

The chain recombines TRBV10-3 with TRBJ1-2; 9 bases are shared with TRBD1. CDR1 is ENHRY and CDR2 is SYGVKD in the germline V gene. V lost 3 bases, J lost 0 bases, and 2 bases stayed unmatched. The CDR3 is made up of 15 amino acids. CDR3 in amino acids: CAISDGTGTNYGYTF. The CDR3 DNA reads TGTGCCATCAGTGACGGGACAGGGACTAACTATGGCTACACCTTC.

V usage is TRBV19 and J usage is TRBJ2-6; 9 positions agree with TRBD1. Unmatched junction bases numbered 6, after V lost 3 bases and J lost 0 bases. The CDR3 covers 18 residues. Per germline, CDR1 LNHDA and CDR2 SQIVND (reference sequence). Written as DNA, the CDR3 is TGTGCCAGTAGTATGGGGACAGGGCCCCTCTCTGGGGCCAACGTCCTGACTTTC. Translating it yields CASSMGTGPLSGANVLTF.

CDR3 sequence reads: CASSSGGRADEQYF. The CDR3 DNA is TGTGCCAGCAGCTCGGGCGGGAGGGCGGACGAGCAGTACTTC. V gene TRBV7-6 combines with J gene TRBJ2-7; 9 bases align to TRBD2. In germline, CDR1 is SGHVS, CDR2 FNYEAQ. The CDR3 is 14 residues long. V dropped 4 bases and J dropped 5; count of bases not matched to a gene: 6.

The chain joins TRBV5-1 to TRBJ1-1; D gene unclear. The germline gives CDR1 SGHRS, CDR2 YFSETQ. This CDR3 is 13 amino acids long. Trimming pared 3 bases from V and 4 bases from J, leaving 10 bases between. The CDR3 region is CASSSTGSTEAFF. In DNA form, the CDR3 reads TGCGCCAGCAGCTCAACCGGGAGCACTGAAGCTTTCTTT.